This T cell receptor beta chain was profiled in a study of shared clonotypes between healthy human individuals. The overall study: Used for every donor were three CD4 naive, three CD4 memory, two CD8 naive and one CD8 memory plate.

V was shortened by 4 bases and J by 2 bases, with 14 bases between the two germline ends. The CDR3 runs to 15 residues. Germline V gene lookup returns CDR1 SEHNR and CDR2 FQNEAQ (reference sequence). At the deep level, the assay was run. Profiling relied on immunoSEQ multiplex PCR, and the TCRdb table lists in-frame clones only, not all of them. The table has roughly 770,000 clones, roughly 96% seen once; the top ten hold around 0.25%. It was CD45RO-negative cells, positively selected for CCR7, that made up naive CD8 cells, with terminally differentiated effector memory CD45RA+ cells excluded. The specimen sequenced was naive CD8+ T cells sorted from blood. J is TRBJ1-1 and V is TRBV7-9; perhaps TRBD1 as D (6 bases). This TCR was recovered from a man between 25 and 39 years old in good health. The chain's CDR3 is CASSSYRVGNTEAFF. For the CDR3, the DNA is TGTGCCAGCAGCTCCTACAGGGTTGGAAACACTGAAGCTTTCTTT.